A selection of T cell receptor beta chains follows, all from one sample in a study of CD8 T cells in Susac syndrome. In TCRdb, the immunoSEQ multiplex PCR reads were re-called with MiXCR into one record per CDR3 protein. In the table there are some 260,000 distinct CDR3 sequences, roughly 84% of which are singletons. The sample was CD8+ T cells from PBMCs. Receptors were obtained from a human donor with multiple sclerosis. The CDR3 runs from the conserved cysteine through the conserved F or W. Fields, in order: J gene, V gene, clone size, D gene, CDR3 DNA, CDR3 protein. The D gene is left open where the match is weak. Size is stated for part of the rows, as once, few or many counts, or as a class when the clone is expanded.

J gene: TRBJ2-5; V gene: TRBV13; clone size: .; D gene: TRBD2; CDR3 DNA: TGTGCCAGCAGCTTGAGGACTAGCGGAGCTGAAGAGACCCAGTACTTC; CDR3 protein: CASSLRTSGAEETQYF
J gene: TRBJ1-6; V gene: TRBV4-1; clone size: .; D gene: TRBD1; CDR3 DNA: TGCGCCAGCAGCCAAACCGGGACAGAGAATAATTCACCCCTCCACTTT; CDR3 protein: CASSQTGTENNSPLHF
J gene: TRBJ2-7; V gene: TRBV4-1; clone size: few; D gene: .; CDR3 DNA: TGCGCCAGCAGCCATCGCGGGGCTAGCTCCTACGAGCAGTACTTC; CDR3 protein: CASSHRGASSYEQYF
J gene: TRBJ1-1; V gene: TRBV7-9; clone size: once; D gene: .; CDR3 DNA: TGTGCCAGCAGGCACGCCGGGGGATTCGCTGCCGAAATCGAAGCTTTCTTT; CDR3 protein: CASRHAGGFAAEIEAFF
J gene: TRBJ2-7; V gene: TRBV28; clone size: .; D gene: .; CDR3 DNA: TGTGCCAGCAGTTTCGGACCGGAGGTGATCTACGAGCAGTACTTC; CDR3 protein: CASSFGPEVIYEQYF
J gene: TRBJ2-7; V gene: TRBV5-1; clone size: .; D gene: TRBD2; CDR3 DNA: TGCGCCAGCAGCACCCCGGGACTAGCGGGATCAAAGTACGAGCAGTACTTC; CDR3 protein: CASSTPGLAGSKYEQYF
J gene: TRBJ2-1; V gene: TRBV19; clone size: .; D gene: .; CDR3 DNA: TGTGCCACCGACGACGCCTACAATGAGCAGTTCTTC; CDR3 protein: CATDDAYNEQFF
J gene: TRBJ1-3; V gene: TRBV4-2; clone size: .; D gene: TRBD1; CDR3 DNA: TGTGCCAGCAGCCAAGGGGACAGCTCTGGAAACACCATATATTTT; CDR3 protein: CASSQGDSSGNTIYF
J gene: TRBJ2-7; V gene: TRBV28; clone size: .; D gene: .; CDR3 DNA: TGTGCCAGCAGTTTAAACCGTCTTTGGTACGAGCAGTACTTC; CDR3 protein: CASSLNRLWYEQYF
J gene: TRBJ2-2; V gene: TRBV5-1; clone size: few; D gene: .; CDR3 DNA: TGCGCCAGCAGCTCCCGGGACTCGAACACCGGGGAGCTGTTTTTT; CDR3 protein: CASSSRDSNTGELFF